The clone carrying this T cell receptor (beta chain) was found a few times. Methods used by the authors: Counts of nucleated cells, estimated from reference gene primer amplification, were obtained. Repertoires were generated with immunoSEQ multiplex PCR, while TCRdb's copy carries only in-frame clones and drops some. The V and J calls and clone size come from that table; D and trimming were worked out from the DNA. Seen here are about 260,000 clones, around 87% observed once, and the top ten hold less than 3%. The data were taken from a study of blood T cell repertoires in COVID-19. As for the study in general: The origin of the acute and convalescent COVID-19 samples was the United States, Italy and Spain. T cells, B-cell-depleted T cells, or PBMCs supplied cDNA or gDNA.

The CDR3 sequence is 14 residues long. Losses at the gene ends were 0 bases for V and 4 bases for J; bases not matched to a gene: 3. Germline CDR1 reads LGHNA; CDR2 reads YNFKEQ. The sample taken for sequencing was peripheral blood. The TCR was taken from a woman between 50 and 59 years old with acute or convalescent COVID-19. This chain links TRBV4-2 with TRBJ2-7, with TRBD1 identical over 7 bases. CDR3 DNA: TGTGCCAGCAGCCAAGACGACAGGGCGTACGAGCAGTACTTC. This codes for CASSQDDRAYEQYF.